Listed below are T cell receptor beta chains from one sample, sequenced in a study of T cells in Graves' hyperthyroidism and ophthalmopathy. TCRdb fed the multiplex PCR reads into MiXCR, producing one record per CDR3 protein. This repertoire shows under 450,000 distinct CDR3 sequences, 13% found once; its top ten account for under 25%. Sequencing was performed on blood. These receptors originate from a man between 25 and 39 years old with Graves' hyperthyroidism that later progressed to Graves' ophthalmopathy. The CDR3 runs from the conserved cysteine through the conserved F or W. The order of the fields is clone size, V gene, D gene, J gene, CDR3 protein, CDR3 DNA. The D gene is left open where the match is weak. The size of a clone is reported for some rows only, either as once, few or many, or as a class for expanded clones.

abundance: -
v_gene: TRBV30
d_gene: TRBD1
j_gene: TRBJ2-5
CDR3aa: CAWRGQGTETQYF
CDR3nt: TGTGCCTGGAGGGGACAGGGGACGGAGACCCAGTACTTC

abundance: few
v_gene: TRBV10-1
d_gene: TRBD2
j_gene: TRBJ2-7
CDR3aa: CASSEGLAGEQYF
CDR3nt: TGCGCCAGCAGTGAGGGACTAGCGGGGGAGCAGTACTTC

abundance: -
v_gene: TRBV20-1
d_gene: -
j_gene: TRBJ1-2
CDR3aa: CSARDPTGYGYTF
CDR3nt: TGCAGTGCTAGAGACCCGACAGGCTATGGCTACACCTTC

abundance: many
v_gene: TRBV6-6
d_gene: -
j_gene: TRBJ2-2
CDR3aa: CASSYSGDTGELFF
CDR3nt: TGTGCCAGCAGTTACTCGGGGGACACCGGGGAGCTGTTTTTT

abundance: many
v_gene: TRBV12-3/TRBV12-4
d_gene: -
j_gene: TRBJ2-3
CDR3aa: CASSLYRTDTQYF
CDR3nt: TGTGCCAGCAGTTTATACCGCACAGATACGCAGTATTTT

abundance: -
v_gene: TRBV30
d_gene: -
j_gene: TRBJ2-3
CDR3aa: CAWSVRLAQYF
CDR3nt: TGTGCCTGGAGTGTCCGGTTGGCGCAGTATTTT

abundance: few
v_gene: TRBV14
d_gene: -
j_gene: TRBJ1-2
CDR3aa: CASSQGGMRIRGYTF
CDR3nt: TGTGCCAGCAGCCAAGGTGGTATGAGGATCCGAGGCTACACCTTC

abundance: -
v_gene: TRBV20-1
d_gene: -
j_gene: TRBJ1-2
CDR3aa: CNARSLNYGYTF
CDR3nt: TGCAATGCTAGGTCTCTTAACTATGGCTACACCTTC

abundance: few
v_gene: TRBV30
d_gene: -
j_gene: TRBJ1-2
CDR3aa: CAWTGTPEGGYTF
CDR3nt: TGTGCCTGGACCGGGACCCCGGAGGGTGGCTACACCTTC

abundance: many
v_gene: TRBV6-1
d_gene: TRBD1
j_gene: TRBJ1-3
CDR3aa: CASTTEPTGGNTIYF
CDR3nt: TGTGCCAGCACCACGGAGCCGACAGGGGGAAACACCATATATTTT

abundance: -
v_gene: TRBV6-1
d_gene: -
j_gene: TRBJ1-1
CDR3aa: CASSERAENTEAFF
CDR3nt: TGTGCCAGCAGTGAACGGGCAGAAAACACTGAAGCTTTCTTT

abundance: many
v_gene: TRBV12-3/TRBV12-4
d_gene: -
j_gene: TRBJ2-4
CDR3aa: CASSYRKNIQYF
CDR3nt: TGTGCCAGCAGTTACAGGAAAAACATTCAGTACTTC

abundance: many
v_gene: TRBV28
d_gene: TRBD1
j_gene: TRBJ2-1
CDR3aa: CASSLSDRGLNEQFF
CDR3nt: TGTGCCAGCAGTTTATCGGACAGGGGACTCAATGAGCAGTTCTTC

abundance: -
v_gene: TRBV24-1
d_gene: -
j_gene: TRBJ2-3
CDR3aa: CATRGQGRNTDTQYF
CDR3nt: TGTGCCACCAGGGGGCAGGGAAGAAACACAGATACGCAGTATTTT

abundance: -
v_gene: TRBV7-2
d_gene: TRBD2
j_gene: TRBJ2-7
CDR3aa: CASSLGVGGVNEQYF
CDR3nt: TGTGCCAGCAGCTTAGGGGTGGGGGGGGTCAACGAGCAGTACTTC

abundance: -
v_gene: TRBV7-6
d_gene: TRBD1
j_gene: TRBJ1-2
CDR3aa: CASSITQGQGYGYTF
CDR3nt: TGTGCCAGCAGCATCACCCAGGGACAGGGGTATGGCTACACCTTC

abundance: -
v_gene: TRBV9
d_gene: -
j_gene: TRBJ2-3
CDR3aa: CASSVGGRGPTDTQYF
CDR3nt: TGTGCCAGCAGCGTAGGAGGCCGGGGGCCCACAGATACGCAGTATTTT

abundance: many
v_gene: TRBV28
d_gene: -
j_gene: TRBJ2-3
CDR3aa: CASSFRGLTDTQYF
CDR3nt: TGTGCCAGCAGTTTTAGGGGCCTCACAGATACGCAGTATTTT

abundance: many
v_gene: TRBV13
d_gene: -
j_gene: TRBJ2-1
CDR3aa: CASSSWTGGDEQFF
CDR3nt: TGTGCCAGCAGCTCCTGGACAGGAGGGGATGAGCAGTTCTTC